The T cell receptor (beta chain) described here comes from a study of T cells in Graves' hyperthyroidism and ophthalmopathy. Study-wide findings and caveats: Ophthalmopathy could be told apart from stable hyperthyroidism with a 13 V-J model. Most clonotypes that expanded in the thyroid above 0.001 also showed up in blood.

TCR beta CDR3 region amplification was performed from RNA transcripts. The HTBI primer set was used in a first-round RT-PCR of the TCR CDR3. TCRdb ran MiXCR on the multiplex PCR reads and lists one entry per CDR3 protein. Of 390,000 or so distinct CDR3 sequences in the sample, approximately 15% were seen once. Cells are PBMCs isolated from over 7.5 ml of fresh blood. There are 15 residues in the CDR3. Trimming pared 2 bases from V and 5 bases from J, leaving 12 bases between. This clonotype has only a few counts. Its specificity is not known. The TCR sequence derives from a man in his late teens or twenties with Graves' ophthalmopathy. The sample was blood. The chain is built from TRBV12-3 or TRBV12-4 and TRBJ2-2, with D perhaps matching TRBD2 (6 bases). CDR3 residues: CASSLWGTGTGELFF. CDR3 bases: TGTGCCAGCAGTTTATGGGGGACTGGGACCGGGGAGCTGTTTTTT.